A selection of T cell receptor beta chains follows, all from one sample in a study of siplizumab effects on memory and regulatory T cells. Sequenced by immunoSEQ multiplex PCR; TCRdb stores in-frame clones only, minus some. The table has more than 90,000 clones, around 94% seen once. What was sequenced was non-Treg CD4+ T cells sorted from blood. Every receptor here comes from a human donor in good health. The CDR3 runs from the conserved cysteine through the conserved F or W. The order of the fields is D gene, V gene, J gene, clone size, CDR3 protein, CDR3 DNA. D genes are given only for firm matches. Some rows mark clone size as missing; the rest say once, few, many or name a class of expanded clone.

D: NA; V: TRBV5-1; J: TRBJ2-3; size: NA; CDR3: CASSFSTDTQYF; DNA: TGCGCCAGCAGCTTTAGCACAGATACGCAGTATTTT
D: NA; V: TRBV20-1; J: TRBJ2-7; size: NA; CDR3: CSARDLVRQYF; DNA: TGCAGTGCTAGAGACCTAGTACGACAGTACTTC
D: NA; V: TRBV30; J: TRBJ1-3; size: NA; CDR3: CAWNFGNLDSGNTIYF; DNA: TGTGCCTGGAATTTTGGGAACCTAGACTCTGGAAACACCATATATTTT
D: NA; V: TRBV7-2; J: TRBJ2-3; size: NA; CDR3: CASSSTETSTDTQYF; DNA: TGTGCCAGCAGCTCGACTGAGACTAGCACAGATACGCAGTATTTT
D: NA; V: TRBV7-2; J: TRBJ2-1; size: NA; CDR3: CASSLDSTTYNEQFF; DNA: TGTGCCAGCAGCTTAGACTCCACTACCTACAATGAGCAGTTCTTC
D: TRBD2; V: TRBV5-1; J: TRBJ2-5; size: NA; CDR3: CASSYASGRRETQYF; DNA: TGCGCCAGCAGTTACGCTAGCGGGAGAAGAGAGACCCAGTACTTC
D: TRBD1; V: TRBV7-9; J: TRBJ1-4; size: NA; CDR3: CASTEAGGTNEKLFF; DNA: TGTGCCAGCACCGAGGCAGGGGGAACTAATGAAAAACTGTTTTTT
D: NA; V: TRBV19; J: TRBJ1-1; size: NA; CDR3: CASSGKVNTEAFF; DNA: TGTGCCAGTAGTGGTAAGGTGAACACTGAAGCTTTCTTT
D: TRBD1; V: TRBV30; J: TRBJ1-4; size: NA; CDR3: CGGGGINEKLFF; DNA: TGTGGGGGAGGGGGCATCAATGAAAAACTGTTTTTT
D: NA; V: TRBV5-1; J: TRBJ1-3; size: NA; CDR3: CASRGSGNTIYF; DNA: TGCGCCAGCAGGGGTTCTGGAAACACCATATATTTT
D: NA; V: TRBV9; J: TRBJ2-1; size: NA; CDR3: CASSPSTTGSSYNEQFF; DNA: TGTGCCAGCAGCCCGAGCACCACAGGGAGCTCCTACAATGAGCAGTTCTTC
D: TRBD2; V: TRBV29-1; J: TRBJ2-3; size: NA; CDR3: CSVEVLAGGPATQYF; DNA: TGCAGCGTTGAGGTCTTGGCGGGAGGGCCCGCTACGCAGTATTTT
D: NA; V: TRBV25-1; J: TRBJ2-7; size: NA; CDR3: CASSGGYPYEQYF; DNA: TGTGCCAGCAGTGGAGGTTATCCCTACGAGCAGTACTTC
D: NA; V: TRBV27; J: TRBJ1-2; size: once; CDR3: CASSLKAGYPNYGYTF; DNA: TGTGCCAGCAGCCTTAAAGCAGGATATCCTAACTATGGCTACACCTTC
D: NA; V: TRBV4-1; J: TRBJ1-1; size: NA; CDR3: CASSQDLGTSNPAFF; DNA: TGCGCCAGCAGCCAAGATCTAGGGACTTCTAACCCAGCTTTCTTT
D: TRBD2; V: TRBV7-9; J: TRBJ2-1; size: NA; CDR3: CASSLVAGGYNEQFF; DNA: TGTGCCAGCAGCTTAGTAGCGGGAGGGTACAATGAGCAGTTCTTC
D: NA; V: TRBV25-1; J: TRBJ2-3; size: NA; CDR3: CASSDPRGGDTQYF; DNA: TGTGCCAGCAGTGATCCCAGGGGGGGGGACACGCAGTATTTT
D: NA; V: TRBV28; J: TRBJ1-3; size: NA; CDR3: CASSPRSVGNTIYF; DNA: TGTGCCAGCAGCCCCCGGTCCGTCGGAAACACCATATATTTT
D: NA; V: TRBV29-1; J: TRBJ1-2; size: NA; CDR3: CSALPRGPVGGYTF; DNA: TGCAGCGCCCTTCCTAGGGGACCTGTGGGCGGCTACACCTTC
D: NA; V: TRBV28; J: TRBJ2-7; size: NA; CDR3: CASSLGGSSYEQYF; DNA: TGTGCCAGCAGTCTAGGGGGGAGCTCCTACGAGCAGTACTTC
D: TRBD1; V: TRBV19; J: TRBJ2-5; size: NA; CDR3: CASSQQGEETQYF; DNA: TGTGCCAGTAGTCAACAGGGGGAAGAGACCCAGTACTTC
D: NA; V: TRBV30; J: TRBJ1-1; size: NA; CDR3: CAWSVREKAEAFF; DNA: TGTGCCTGGAGTGTTCGGGAGAAGGCTGAAGCTTTCTTT
D: NA; V: TRBV6-6; J: TRBJ1-4; size: NA; CDR3: CASKNRERNEKLFF; DNA: TGTGCCAGCAAAAACAGGGAGCGGAATGAAAAACTGTTTTTT
D: NA; V: TRBV15; J: TRBJ2-2; size: few; CDR3: CATSRDRLITGELFF; DNA: TGTGCCACCAGCAGAGACCGACTGATCACCGGGGAGCTGTTTTTT
D: NA; V: TRBV6-1; J: TRBJ2-7; size: NA; CDR3: CASSASYEQYF; DNA: TGTGCCAGCTCCGCCTCCTACGAGCAGTACTTC
D: NA; V: TRBV30; J: TRBJ2-7; size: NA; CDR3: CAWGRGSSEQYF; DNA: TGTGCCTGGGGCAGGGGATCGTCCGAGCAGTACTTC
D: TRBD1; V: TRBV27; J: TRBJ1-5; size: NA; CDR3: CASSPDRGAQPQHF; DNA: TGTGCCAGCAGTCCCGACAGGGGCGCCCAGCCCCAGCATTTT
D: NA; V: TRBV5-1; J: TRBJ2-7; size: NA; CDR3: CASSLQGGSYEQYF; DNA: TGCGCCAGCAGCTTGCAGGGGGGCTCCTACGAGCAGTACTTC
D: TRBD2; V: TRBV11-2; J: TRBJ2-1; size: NA; CDR3: CASSAPSLANPYNEQFF; DNA: TGTGCCAGCAGCGCCCCCTCACTAGCGAACCCCTACAATGAGCAGTTCTTC
D: NA; V: TRBV10-3; J: TRBJ2-3; size: NA; CDR3: CAISEGQDTQYF; DNA: TGTGCCATCAGTGAGGGGCAAGATACGCAGTATTTT
D: NA; V: TRBV15; J: TRBJ1-4; size: NA; CDR3: CATSRDTRVGEKLFF; DNA: TGTGCCACCAGCAGAGATACGAGGGTGGGCGAAAAACTGTTTTTT
D: NA; V: TRBV2; J: TRBJ2-2; size: NA; CDR3: CASRADTNTGELFF; DNA: TGTGCCAGCAGGGCGGATACGAACACCGGGGAGCTGTTTTTT
D: TRBD1; V: TRBV5-1; J: TRBJ2-7; size: NA; CDR3: CASSQSAGQGAYEQYF; DNA: TGCGCCAGCAGCCAATCGGCGGGACAGGGGGCCTACGAGCAGTACTTC
D: NA; V: TRBV19; J: TRBJ1-5; size: NA; CDR3: CASSTEVNQPQHF; DNA: TGTGCCAGTAGCACAGAGGTTAATCAGCCCCAGCATTTT
D: TRBD1; V: TRBV27; J: TRBJ1-5; size: NA; CDR3: CASSLSLTGSNQPQHF; DNA: TGTGCCAGCAGTTTGTCCCTGACAGGGTCAAATCAGCCCCAGCATTTT
D: TRBD1; V: TRBV5-4; J: TRBJ2-1; size: NA; CDR3: CASSPWTGGRNEQFF; DNA: TGTGCCAGCAGCCCCTGGACAGGGGGGAGGAATGAGCAGTTCTTC
D: TRBD1; V: TRBV7-3; J: TRBJ1-3; size: NA; CDR3: CATTGGFRSGNTIYF; DNA: TGTGCCACTACAGGGGGCTTCCGCTCTGGAAACACCATATATTTT
D: TRBD1; V: TRBV9; J: TRBJ1-1; size: NA; CDR3: CASSARQGAPEAFF; DNA: TGTGCCAGCAGCGCCAGACAGGGGGCCCCTGAAGCTTTCTTT
D: NA; V: TRBV6-5; J: TRBJ2-4; size: NA; CDR3: CASSEARGHIQYF; DNA: TGTGCCAGCAGTGAAGCGCGGGGTCACATTCAGTACTTC
D: TRBD2; V: TRBV5-6; J: TRBJ2-1; size: NA; CDR3: CASRSIAGGPSYEQFF; DNA: TGTGCCAGCAGATCGATAGCGGGAGGGCCTTCATATGAGCAGTTCTTC
D: TRBD2; V: TRBV7-3; J: TRBJ2-2; size: NA; CDR3: CASSRLATGELFF; DNA: TGTGCCAGCAGCCGACTAGCCACCGGGGAGCTGTTTTTT
D: NA; V: TRBV30; J: TRBJ1-1; size: NA; CDR3: CAWSDTGFRAFF; DNA: TGTGCCTGGAGCGATACCGGGTTTCGGGCTTTCTTT
D: NA; V: TRBV5-1; J: TRBJ2-7; size: NA; CDR3: CASSLGWGKGSRPEQYF; DNA: TGCGCCAGCAGCTTGGGTTGGGGGAAGGGGAGCCGACCCGAGCAGTACTTC
D: NA; V: TRBV7-6; J: TRBJ2-5; size: NA; CDR3: CASSLARQQETQYF; DNA: TGTGCCAGCAGCTTAGCCCGCCAACAAGAGACCCAGTACTTC
D: NA; V: TRBV6-1; J: TRBJ2-3; size: NA; CDR3: CASSVLRDTQYF; DNA: TGTGCCAGCAGTGTTTTAAGGGATACGCAGTATTTT
D: NA; V: TRBV5-4; J: TRBJ1-2; size: NA; CDR3: CASSLAGDGTF; DNA: TGTGCCAGCAGCTTGGCGGGGGATGGCACCTTC